The TCR beta chain under discussion was sequenced for a study of CXCR3-negative and CXCR3-positive naive CD8 T cells. The study, taken as a whole, reports: CXCR3-negative and CXCR3-positive naive cells shared comparable TRBV-TRBJ usage, but memory cells did not. Similarly elevated diversity marked both naive subsets, with memory CD8+ cells showing far lower diversity. Naive cells that were CXCR3-positive had more hydrophobic TRB CDR3s (compared with CXCR3-negative naive cells).

With UMI labels, 5' RACE was used to prepare the TRB cDNA libraries. Reanalyzing the 5' RACE reads, TCRdb keeps one entry per CDR3 protein, without DNA. The specimen's table records over 100,000 distinct CDR3 sequences. The CDR3 loop spans 14 amino acids. The germline V gene has CDR1 SGDLS and CDR2 YYNGEE. With regard to this clonotype: Its antigen is still unknown.

This sequence joins TRBV9 and TRBJ1-1; TCRdb lists TRBD1, though no DNA is available to test this call. Material: naive CXCR3+ CD8+ T cells from blood. Subset defined: CD45RO-CCR7+CD27+CD95- naive CD8+ T cells expressing CXCR3 (TNR3+). The TCR was taken from a human donor in good health. Some clones in this sample may be carry-over from other donors' samples. CDR3 sequence: CASSVGQGNTEAFF.